These T cell receptor beta chains were read from a single sample in a study of tumor-infiltrating lymphocytes in primary liver carcinoma. TCRdb passed the multiplex PCR reads through MiXCR, listing each CDR3 protein once. The data hold some 190,000 distinct CDR3 sequences, with approximately 60% observed a single time. The sample consisted of peripheral blood. Every receptor here comes from a man aged 35 to 55 with primary liver carcinoma and hepatitis B virus infection. The CDR3 runs from the conserved cysteine through the conserved F or W. A D gene is named only where the DNA matches it firmly. Not every row has a clone size; where given, it reads once, few, many or a size class.

D: TRBD2; V: TRBV6-5; size: -; J: TRBJ2-3; CDR3: CASSYSVGRDSTDTQYF; DNA: TGTGCCAGCAGTTACTCGGTCGGGAGGGACTCCACAGATACGCAGTATTTT
D: TRBD2; V: TRBV11-3; size: -; J: TRBJ2-2; CDR3: CARSISPAGLSGELFF; DNA: TGTGCCCGCAGCATTAGCCCAGCGGGATTATCCGGGGAGCTGTTTTTT
D: TRBD1; V: TRBV29-1; size: -; J: TRBJ1-2; CDR3: CSVDTGQGTYGYAF; DNA: TGCAGCGTTGATACCGGACAGGGTACCTATGGCTACGCCTTC
D: TRBD2; V: TRBV28; size: few; J: TRBJ2-3; CDR3: CASNLGVTSEADTQYF; DNA: TGTGCCAGCAACCTAGGGGTCACTAGCGAGGCAGATACGCAGTATTTT
D: -; V: TRBV5-4; size: -; J: TRBJ2-3; CDR3: CASSLRSPPDTQYF; DNA: TGTGCCAGCAGCTTGCGGTCCCCCCCAGATACGCAGTATTTT
D: -; V: TRBV5-4; size: -; J: TRBJ2-2; CDR3: CASSGTGLRGELFF; DNA: TGTGCCAGCAGCGGAACGGGCCTCCGTGGGGAGCTGTTTTTT
D: -; V: TRBV4-1; size: -; J: TRBJ2-7; CDR3: CASIQGLAVTPRFEQYF; DNA: TGCGCCAGCATCCAAGGTTTGGCCGTGACTCCGCGGTTCGAGCAGTACTTC
D: TRBD1; V: TRBV11-1; size: many; J: TRBJ2-2; CDR3: CASSVTGAAGIGELFF; DNA: TGTGCCAGCAGCGTAACAGGGGCCGCTGGGATCGGGGAGCTGTTTTTT
D: TRBD2; V: TRBV11-1; size: -; J: TRBJ2-4; CDR3: CASSFPGTSGTNNIQYF; DNA: TGTGCCAGCAGCTTTCCCGGAACTAGCGGGACCAATAACATTCAGTACTTC
D: -; V: TRBV4-1; size: -; J: TRBJ1-1; CDR3: CASSQDYRLEQPSTEAFF; DNA: TGCGCCAGCAGCCAAGATTACCGGTTGGAACAGCCGAGCACTGAAGCTTTCTTT
D: TRBD2; V: TRBV6-5; size: -; J: TRBJ2-1; CDR3: CASSYGLAGVSSYNEQFF; DNA: TGTGCCAGCAGTTATGGACTAGCGGGAGTAAGCTCCTACAATGAGCAGTTCTTC
D: -; V: TRBV28; size: -; J: TRBJ1-5; CDR3: CASRIPRGMNQPQHF; DNA: TGTGCCAGCAGAATCCCGCGGGGAATGAATCAGCCCCAGCATTTT
D: -; V: TRBV29-1; size: -; J: TRBJ2-6; CDR3: CSVEERPNLYSEANVLTF; DNA: TGCAGCGTGGAGGAGCGACCTAACCTTTACTCTGAGGCCAACGTCCTGACTTTC
D: -; V: TRBV29-1; size: -; J: TRBJ2-5; CDR3: CSVGGLPGDDTQYF; DNA: TGCAGCGTTGGAGGGCTACCGGGAGACGACACCCAGTACTTC
D: TRBD2; V: TRBV4-1; size: many; J: TRBJ2-1; CDR3: CASSQVTSGRFNEQFF; DNA: TGCGCCAGCAGCCAAGTTACTAGCGGGAGATTCAATGAGCAGTTCTTC
D: -; V: TRBV12-3/TRBV12-4; size: -; J: TRBJ2-2; CDR3: CVSSHQSGTGNTGELFF; DNA: TGTGTCAGCAGCCACCAATCCGGGACGGGAAACACCGGGGAGCTGTTTTTT
D: -; V: TRBV5-1; size: -; J: TRBJ1-1; CDR3: CASRQRLKMNTEAFF; DNA: TGCGCCAGCCGGCAACGTCTAAAAATGAACACTGAAGCTTTCTTT